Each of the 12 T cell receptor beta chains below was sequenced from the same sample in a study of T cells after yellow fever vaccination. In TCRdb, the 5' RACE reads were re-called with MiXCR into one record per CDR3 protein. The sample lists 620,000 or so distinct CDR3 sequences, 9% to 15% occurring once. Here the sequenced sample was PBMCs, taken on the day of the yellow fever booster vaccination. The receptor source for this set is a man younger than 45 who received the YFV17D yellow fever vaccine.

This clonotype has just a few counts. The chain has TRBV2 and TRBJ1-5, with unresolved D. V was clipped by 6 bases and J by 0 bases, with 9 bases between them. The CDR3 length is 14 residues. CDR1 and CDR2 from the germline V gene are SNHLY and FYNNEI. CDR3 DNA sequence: TGTGCCAGCAGAAAGGTATATAGCAATCAGCCCCAGCATTTT. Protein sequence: CASRKVYSNQPQHF.

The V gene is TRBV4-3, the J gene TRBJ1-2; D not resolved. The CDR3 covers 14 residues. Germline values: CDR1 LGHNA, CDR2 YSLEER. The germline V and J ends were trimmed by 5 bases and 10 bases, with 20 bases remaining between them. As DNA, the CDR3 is TGCGCCAGCAGCGCGTTTTCAGGTCCTCTTCCCTACACCTTC. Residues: CASSAFSGPLPYTF.

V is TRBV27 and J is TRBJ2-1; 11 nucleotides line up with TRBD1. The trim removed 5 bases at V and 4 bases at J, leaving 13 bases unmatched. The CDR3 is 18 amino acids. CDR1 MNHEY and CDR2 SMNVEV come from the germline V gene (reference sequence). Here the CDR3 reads CASSPDWWRDRGYNEQFF. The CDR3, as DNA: TGTGCCAGCAGTCCTGATTGGTGGCGGGACAGGGGGTACAATGAGCAGTTCTTC.

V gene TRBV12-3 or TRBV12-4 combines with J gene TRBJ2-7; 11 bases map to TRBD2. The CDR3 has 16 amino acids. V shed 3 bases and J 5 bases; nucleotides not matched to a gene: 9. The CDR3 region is CASSFRLAGSGDEQYF. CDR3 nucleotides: TGTGCCAGCAGTTTCCGACTAGCGGGGTCTGGGGACGAGCAGTACTTC.

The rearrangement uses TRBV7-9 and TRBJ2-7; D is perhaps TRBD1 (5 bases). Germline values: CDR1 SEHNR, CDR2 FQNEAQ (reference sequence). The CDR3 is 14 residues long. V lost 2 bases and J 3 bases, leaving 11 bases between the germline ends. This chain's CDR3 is CASSLRQTDYEQYF. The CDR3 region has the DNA TGTGCCAGCAGCTTAAGACAGACAGACTACGAGCAGTACTTC.

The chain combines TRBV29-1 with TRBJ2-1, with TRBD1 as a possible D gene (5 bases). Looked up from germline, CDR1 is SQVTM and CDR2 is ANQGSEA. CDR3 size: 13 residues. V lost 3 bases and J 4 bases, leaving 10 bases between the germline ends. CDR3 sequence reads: CSVDMAGYNEQFF. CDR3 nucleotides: TGCAGCGTTGACATGGCAGGGTACAATGAGCAGTTCTTC.

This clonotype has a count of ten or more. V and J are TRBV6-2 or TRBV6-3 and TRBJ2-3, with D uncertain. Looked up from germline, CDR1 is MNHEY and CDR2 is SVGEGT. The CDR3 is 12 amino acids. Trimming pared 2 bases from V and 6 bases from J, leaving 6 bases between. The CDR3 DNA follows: TGTGCCAGCAGTTACCCAGGTGATACGCAGTATTTT. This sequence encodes CASSYPGDTQYF.

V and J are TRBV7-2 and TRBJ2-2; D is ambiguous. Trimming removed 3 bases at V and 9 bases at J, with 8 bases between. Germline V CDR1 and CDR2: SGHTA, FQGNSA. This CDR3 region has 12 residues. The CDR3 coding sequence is TGTGCCAGCAGCTTCCCCGTCCGGGAGCTGTTTTTT. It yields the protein CASSFPVRELFF.

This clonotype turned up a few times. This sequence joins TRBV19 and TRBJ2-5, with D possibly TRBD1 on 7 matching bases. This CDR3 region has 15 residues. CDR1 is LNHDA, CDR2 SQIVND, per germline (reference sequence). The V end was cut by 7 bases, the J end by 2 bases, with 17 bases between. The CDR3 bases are TGTGCCAGTAAGACCAGGGGGGACGTTCAAGAGACCCAGTACTTC. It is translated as CASKTRGDVQETQYF.

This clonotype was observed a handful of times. CDR3 in amino acids: CASSYTGMEQFF. The CDR3 DNA reads TGTGCCAGCAGCTACACAGGTATGGAGCAGTTCTTC. The V gene is TRBV7-2, the J gene TRBJ2-1; tentative D call: TRBD1 (5 bases). The germline gives CDR1 SGHTA, CDR2 FQGNSA. The CDR3 runs to 12 residues. V lost 4 bases, J lost 10 bases, and 11 bases lay in between.

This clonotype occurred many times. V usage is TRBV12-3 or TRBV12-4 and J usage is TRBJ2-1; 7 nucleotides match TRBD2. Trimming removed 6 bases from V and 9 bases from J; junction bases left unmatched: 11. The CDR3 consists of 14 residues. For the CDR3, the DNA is TGTGCCAGCAGCGGACTAGAGATCAGGCCTGAGCAGTTCTTC. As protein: CASSGLEIRPEQFF.

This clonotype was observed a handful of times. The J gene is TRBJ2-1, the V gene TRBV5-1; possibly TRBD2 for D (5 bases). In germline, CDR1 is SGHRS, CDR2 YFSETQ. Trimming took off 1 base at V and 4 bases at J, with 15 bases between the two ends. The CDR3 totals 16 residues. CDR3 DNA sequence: TGCGCCAGCAGCTTGAATAGCCTAGCCAGATACAATGAGCAGTTCTTC. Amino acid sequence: CASSLNSLARYNEQFF.